The subject of this entry is one T cell receptor (beta chain). Its antigen is currently unknown. The source of the sample is a study of OX40 agonist ivuxolimab in advanced cancers. The cohort excluded patients with autoimmune disease history or systemic immunosuppression. Findings and limits, study-wide: Dosing at 0.1 to 3.0 mg/kg was accompanied by clonal expansion of CD4+ and CD8+ blood T cells by week 6.

V shed 3 bases and J shed 3 bases, with 14 bases lying between them. The CDR3 is 15 amino acids. Looked up from germline, CDR1 is MDHEN and CDR2 is SYDVKM. Using immunoSEQ multiplex PCR, the repertoire was profiled, and TCRdb retains in-frame clones only, with some absent. The sample holds about 51,000 clones, around 77% seen once. The chain employs TRBV28 and TRBJ1-1; D is undetermined. The source is an adult with an advanced solid tumor such as melanoma, head and neck, liver or kidney cancer. The source was CD4+ or CD8+ T cells sorted from blood, collected in a trial of the OX40 agonist ivuxolimab. The CDR3 region is CASSFNLGRDTEAFF. The CDR3 region has the DNA TGTGCCAGCAGTTTCAATCTGGGGAGGGACACTGAAGCTTTCTTT.